This T cell receptor (beta chain) came from a study of blood T cell repertoires in COVID-19. Sequenced by immunoSEQ multiplex PCR; TCRdb stores in-frame clones only, minus some. This sample yields under 450,000 clones, of which around 83% are seen a single time; about 5.4% belongs to the top ten. Clinical history as reported by participants underpinned cohort assignment. V lost 4 bases and J 5 bases, leaving 15 bases between the germline ends. CDR1 SGHKS and CDR2 YYEKEE come from the germline V gene (reference sequence). The CDR3 covers 14 residues. As for this clone: Other nucleotide sequences in the sample specify the same CDR3.

The TCR sequence derives from a woman in her forties or fifties who had recovered from COVID-19. The sequencing sample was made of PBMCs or T cells enriched from blood (not recorded which). This chain connects TRBV5-5 to TRBJ1-2; TRBD1 might be the D (5 bases). CDR3 in DNA: TGTGCCAGCAGCCCCGATTCTGGGGGGTATGGCTACACCTTC. Amino acid sequence: CASSPDSGGYGYTF. Based on the CDR3 plus reference TRBV5-5 and TRBJ1-2, the full variable domain is DAGVTQSPTHLIKTRGQQVTLRCSPISGHKSVSWYQQVLGQGPQFIFQYYEKEERGRGNFPDRFSARQFPNYSSELNVNALLLGDSALYLCASSPDSGGYGYTFGSGTRLTVV.